What follows is one T cell receptor (beta chain) and its context. Its antigen remains unidentified. Preparation of the TCRbeta library used unique molecular identifiers. One entry per CDR3 protein results from TCRdb running MiXCR on the PCR reads. The sample carries roughly 790,000 distinct CDR3 sequences, roughly 15% recorded once. This entry belongs to a study of T-cell reconstitution after alpha-beta-depleted transplantation in children. Study-wide findings and caveats: Some patients' high day-60 TCRbeta diversity was traced to surviving recipient T cells and thymic progenitors.

V lost 0 bases to trimming and J lost 2 bases, with 11 bases between them. Per germline, CDR1 DFQATT and CDR2 SNEGSKA (reference sequence). This CDR3 comprises 14 residues. The receptor comes from a male patient aged 10 to 17 who had a stem cell transplant for acute lymphoblastic leukemia, so the T cells may come from the graft donor. V is TRBV20-1 and J is TRBJ2-7, with D possibly matching TRBD1 (5 bases). The sequencing here drew on PBMCs, mostly from graft donor cells, taken 360 days after TCRalphabeta/CD19-depleted stem cell transplant. This CDR3 reads CSARDTVGAYEQYF. The DNA of the CDR3 is TGCAGTGCTAGAGACACCGTAGGGGCCTACGAGCAGTACTTC.